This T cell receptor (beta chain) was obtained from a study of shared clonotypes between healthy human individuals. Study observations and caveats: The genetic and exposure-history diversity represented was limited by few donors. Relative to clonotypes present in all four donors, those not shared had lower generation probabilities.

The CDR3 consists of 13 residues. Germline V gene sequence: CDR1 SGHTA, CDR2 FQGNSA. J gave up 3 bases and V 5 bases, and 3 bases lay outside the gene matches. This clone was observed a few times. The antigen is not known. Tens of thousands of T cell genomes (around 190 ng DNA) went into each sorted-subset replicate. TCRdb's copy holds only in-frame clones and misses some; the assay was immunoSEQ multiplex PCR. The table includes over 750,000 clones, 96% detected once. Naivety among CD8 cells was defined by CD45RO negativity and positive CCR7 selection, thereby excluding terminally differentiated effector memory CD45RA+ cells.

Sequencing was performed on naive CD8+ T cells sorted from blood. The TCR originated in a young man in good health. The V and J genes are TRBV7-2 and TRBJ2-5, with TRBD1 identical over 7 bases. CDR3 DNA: TGTGCCAGCAGCCCCACAGGGGAAGAGACCCAGTACTTC. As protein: CASSPTGEETQYF.